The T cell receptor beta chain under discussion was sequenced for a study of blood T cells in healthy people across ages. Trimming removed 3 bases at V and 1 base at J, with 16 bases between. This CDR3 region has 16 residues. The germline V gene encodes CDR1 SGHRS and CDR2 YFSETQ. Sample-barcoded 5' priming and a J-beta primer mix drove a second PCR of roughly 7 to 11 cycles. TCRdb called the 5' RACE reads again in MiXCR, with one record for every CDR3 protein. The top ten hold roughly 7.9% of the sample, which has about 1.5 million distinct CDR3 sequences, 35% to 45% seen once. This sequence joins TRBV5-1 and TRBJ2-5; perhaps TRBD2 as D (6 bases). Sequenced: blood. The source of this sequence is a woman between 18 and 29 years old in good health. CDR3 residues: CASSSTSLEFQETQYF. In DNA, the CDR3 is TGCGCCAGCAGCTCCACTAGCCTCGAATTCCAAGAGACCCAGTACTTC.